One and the same sample provided the 7 T cell receptor beta chains below, sequenced in a study of OX40 agonist ivuxolimab in advanced cancers. Only in-frame clones appear in the TCRdb table, and some are missing; sequencing was by immunoSEQ multiplex PCR. This table has about 48,000 clones, around 74% appearing once. The specimen comprised CD4+ or CD8+ T cells sorted from blood, sampled in a trial of the OX40 agonist ivuxolimab. The receptors come from an adult with an advanced solid tumor such as melanoma, head and neck, liver or kidney cancer.

This chain links TRBV18 with TRBJ1-2; TRBD1 agrees at 10 bases. V dropped 1 base and J dropped 5; count of bases not matched to a gene: 13. CDR1 is KGHSH, CDR2 LQKENI, per germline. The length of the CDR3 is 18 residues. DNA of the CDR3: TGTGCCAGCTCACCACTTTCGGGACAGGGGCCGGGAGCTTATGGCTACACCTTC. Encoded protein: CASSPLSGQGPGAYGYTF. The variable domain in full, with the rest retrieved from reference TRBV18 and TRBJ1-2, is NAGVMQNPRHLVRRRGQEARLRCSPMKGHSHVYWYRQLPEEGLKFMVYLQKENIIDESGMPKERFSAEFPKEGPSILRIQQVVRGDSAAYFCASSPLSGQGPGAYGYTFGSGTRLTVV.

This clone occurred once. This rearrangement joins TRBV19 to TRBJ2-2, with 8 bases identical to TRBD1. Germline assignment: CDR1 LNHDA and CDR2 SQIVND (reference sequence). The V gene end was trimmed by 3 bases and the J gene end by 7 bases; junction bases not matched to a gene: 4. The CDR3 has 14 residues. The CDR3 here is CASSIRTGIGELFF. The CDR3 region has the DNA TGTGCCAGTAGTATTCGGACAGGGATCGGGGAGCTGTTTTTT.

This clone was recorded once. The chain carries TRBV28 and TRBJ1-2; D not resolved. Germline V CDR1 and CDR2: MDHEN, SYDVKM. The CDR3 totals 12 residues. The V end lost 2 bases, the J end lost 4 bases, and 5 bases lay between the germline ends. In DNA form, the CDR3 reads TGTGCCAGCAGTTTAGGCAGCTATGGCTACACCTTC. Protein sequence: CASSLGSYGYTF.

The CDR3 sequence: CASSFTSGGSDTQYF. The CDR3 nucleotides are TGTGCCAGCAGCTTCACTAGCGGGGGTTCAGATACGCAGTATTTT. The gene calls are TRBV9 and TRBJ2-3, with 11 bases lining up with TRBD2. The CDR3 has 15 residues. The V gene end was trimmed by 4 bases and the J gene end by 4 bases; junction bases not matched to a gene: 5. Germline V gene data show CDR1 as SGDLS and CDR2 as YYNGEE. Full variable domain (missing parts from reference TRBV9 and TRBJ2-3): DSGVTQTPKHLITATGQRVTLRCSPRSGDLSVYWYQQSLDQGLQFLIQYYNGEERAKGNILERFSAQQFPDLHSELNLSSLELGDSALYFCASSFTSGGSDTQYFGPGTRLTVL.

Here the CDR3 reads CASSSGLPNNEQFF. The CDR3 nucleotides read TGTGCCAGCAGCTCGGGACTCCCGAACAATGAGCAGTTCTTC. This chain joins TRBV6-1 and TRBJ2-1; tentative D call: TRBD2 (6 bases). The CDR3 runs 14 residues. CDR1 and CDR2 from the germline V gene are MNHNS and SASEGT. With 6 bases removed from V and 5 bases from J, the gap between germline ends came to 14 bases.

This clone was found a few times. The rearrangement uses TRBV7-2 and TRBJ2-3, with 8 bases that match TRBD2. Germline V lookup: CDR1 SGHTA, CDR2 FQGNSA. Trimming at V came to 0 bases and at J to 1 base, leaving 3 bases not matched to a gene. CDR3 length: 16 amino acids. CDR3 sequence reads: CASSLAGGERTDTQYF. DNA of the CDR3: TGTGCCAGCAGCTTAGCCGGGGGGGAACGCACAGATACGCAGTATTTT. Full variable domain (outside the CDR3, taken from reference TRBV7-2 and TRBJ2-3): GAGVSQSPSNKVTEKGKDVELRCDPISGHTALYWYRQSLGQGLEFLIYFQGNSAPDKSGLPSDRFSAERTGGSVSTLTIQRTQQEDSAVYLCASSLAGGERTDTQYFGPGTRLTVL.

To note about this clone: Because the CDR3 is missing its conserved closing phenylalanine or tryptophan, this is likely a read error. The DNA is left out, because the CDR3 cannot be placed on it with certainty; the CDR3 is given as TCRdb lists it. The chain joins TRBV10-1 to TRBJ1-4. The germline V gene has CDR1 WNHNN and CDR2 SYGVQD (reference sequence). Termini included, the CDR3 measures 8 amino acids. The CDR3 reads CASSEEIL.